Listed here are 6 T cell receptor beta chains from one sample, sequenced in a study of neurological immune-mediated disorders. TCRdb ran MiXCR on the 5' RACE reads and lists one entry per CDR3 protein. The sample lists under 80,000 distinct CDR3 sequences; approximately 4.6% were seen once. The sequenced sample was PBMCs. These receptors all come from a woman aged 45-60 years with multiple sclerosis.

About this clonotype: A much larger clone differs by one base, so this may be a read error. CDR3 region: CARSRGELFF. The CDR3, as DNA: TGTGCCAGAAGTAGGGGGGAGCTGTTTTTT. The chain employs TRBV28 and TRBJ2-2, with D unclear. The germline V gene has CDR1 MDHEN and CDR2 SYDVKM. V lost 9 bases to trimming and J lost 8 bases, with 7 bases between them. The CDR3 length is 10 residues.

This clonotype was detected ten times or more. The chain joins TRBV5-1 to TRBJ2-2, with D uncertain. V was cut by 0 bases and J by 0 bases, with 9 bases left in between. Germline values: CDR1 SGHRS, CDR2 YFSETQ. The CDR3 extends over 16 amino acids. In DNA form, the CDR3 reads TGCGCCAGCAGCTTGGCGGTTCTCTCGAACACCGGGGAGCTGTTTTTT. Its protein product is CASSLAVLSNTGELFF.

Ten or more counts support this clonotype. The chain joins TRBV7-2 to TRBJ2-4, with 10 nucleotides matching TRBD1. This CDR3 contains 13 residues. Germline assignment: CDR1 SGHTA and CDR2 FQGNSA. V shed 5 bases and J 8 bases; nucleotides not matched to a gene: 3. The CDR3 region is CASSVGQGDIQYF. CDR3 nucleotides: TGTGCCAGCAGCGTTGGACAGGGGGACATTCAGTACTTC.

Ten or more counts support this clonotype. The chain uses TRBV29-1 and TRBJ2-3; the D gene could be TRBD1 or TRBD2 (6 bases each). The V gene lost 4 bases and the J gene lost 0 bases, with 17 bases spanning the gap. The germline CDR1 and CDR2 sequences are SQVTM and ANQGSEA. The CDR3 has 16 amino acids. Here the CDR3 reads CSVGWGAPSSTDTQYF. CDR3 nucleotides: TGCAGCGTTGGATGGGGGGCTCCTTCTAGCACAGATACGCAGTATTTT.

This clonotype was recorded at least ten times. The chain is built from TRBV5-1 and TRBJ2-2; 7 bases map to TRBD1. The CDR3 has 14 amino acids. The junction had 6 bases not matched to a gene; V was cut back by 8 bases and J by 2 bases. Germline lookup yields CDR1 SGHRS and CDR2 YFSETQ. The CDR3 protein is CASDRDTNTGELFF. The CDR3 DNA reads TGCGCCAGTGACAGGGACACAAACACCGGGGAGCTGTTTTTT.

For this clonotype: One end of the junction is discordant with germline, which a read error may explain. The chain joins TRBV27 to TRBJ1-6; perhaps TRBD1 as D (5 bases). This CDR3 has 15 amino acids. Germline lookup yields CDR1 MNHEY and CDR2 SMNVEV (reference sequence). The CDR3 sequence is CASSFTGTEGSPLNF. Written as DNA, the CDR3 is TGTGCCAGCAGTTTCACCGGGACCGAGGGGTCACCCCTCAACTTT.